The 23 T cell receptor beta chains listed next were all sequenced from one sample in a study of T-cell reconstitution after alpha-beta-depleted transplantation in children. Using unique molecular identifiers, the investigators prepared the TCRbeta library. TCRdb re-called the PCR reads with MiXCR, one entry per CDR3 protein. The table includes about 1,000,000 distinct CDR3 sequences, roughly 31% detected once. Source: PBMCs, mostly from graft donor cells, taken 360 days after TCRalphabeta/CD19-depleted stem cell transplant. Receptors were obtained from a boy less than two years old who had a stem cell transplant for SCID, so the T cells may come from the graft donor.

The table lists this clonotype with many counts. V and J are TRBV20-1 and TRBJ2-1, with D possibly TRBD2 on 5 matching bases. With 1 base removed from V and 10 bases from J, the gap between germline ends came to 14 bases. This CDR3 region has 13 residues. Germline assignment: CDR1 DFQATT and CDR2 SNEGSKA (reference sequence). The DNA for the CDR3 is TGCAGTGCTAGAGGGAGAGGGTCGGGGGAGCAGTTCTTC. Its translation is CSARGRGSGEQFF.

The rearrangement uses TRBV28 and TRBJ1-5; perhaps TRBD1 as D (6 bases). This CDR3 spans 16 amino acids. V was cut by 5 bases and J by 4 bases, with 18 bases left in between. Germline V lookup: CDR1 MDHEN, CDR2 SYDVKM. CDR3 sequence: CASSPRGGHKNQPQHF. In nucleotides, the CDR3 is TGTGCCAGCAGTCCCAGGGGTGGACATAAGAATCAGCCCCAGCATTTT.

This clonotype has just a few counts. CDR3 sequence reads: CASSVGPAGDTQYF. For the CDR3, the DNA is TGTGCCAGCAGCGTAGGTCCAGCGGGAGATACGCAGTATTTT. The chain recombines TRBV9 with TRBJ2-3; the D gene is possibly TRBD2 (6 bases). CDR1 SGDLS and CDR2 YYNGEE come from the germline V gene. This CDR3 has 14 amino acids. V was pared by 0 bases and J by 5 bases, with 10 bases between.

The J gene is TRBJ2-2, the V gene TRBV2; D is undetermined. Looked up from germline, CDR1 is SNHLY and CDR2 is FYNNEI. The V gene lost 7 bases and the J gene lost 6 bases, with 6 bases spanning the gap. CDR3 size: 11 residues. The CDR3 loop is CASTAAGELFF. The CDR3 DNA reads as TGTGCCAGCACGGCGGCCGGGGAGCTGTTTTTT.

This clonotype came up a few times. J is TRBJ1-2 and V is TRBV6-5, with D uncertain. V gave up 2 bases and J gave up 7 bases, with 14 bases separating them. Germline assignment: CDR1 MNHEY and CDR2 SVGAGI. The CDR3 covers 14 residues. This CDR3 reads CASSYAGRGIGYTF. CDR3 DNA sequence: TGTGCCAGCAGTTACGCTGGTCGGGGAATTGGCTACACCTTC.

This chain connects TRBV5-5 to TRBJ2-1; TRBD1 or TRBD2 may be the D gene (5 bases each). Looked up from germline, CDR1 is SGHKS and CDR2 is YYEKEE (reference sequence). Trimming took 5 bases from V and 4 from J, leaving 22 bases between them. CDR3 size: 17 residues. The CDR3 coding sequence is TGTGCCAGCAGTTGGGACCTGAATCAAAGGTGGTACAATGAGCAGTTCTTC. As protein: CASSWDLNQRWYNEQFF.

This CDR3 is CASRIQGNEQFF. The CDR3 DNA follows: TGTGCCAGCAGGATTCAGGGGAATGAGCAGTTCTTC. This chain joins TRBV12-3 or TRBV12-4 and TRBJ2-1; a possible D gene is TRBD1 (6 bases). Trimming cost V 6 bases and J 7 bases, with 10 bases left between them. The length of the CDR3 is 12 residues.

This clonotype was recorded a few times. The chain recombines TRBV12-3 or TRBV12-4 with TRBJ1-1; D is undetermined. The CDR3 has 12 residues. V lost 3 bases and J 6 bases, leaving 8 bases between the germline ends. CDR3 nucleotides: TGTGCCAGCAGTTTTTCTGGACCTGAAGCTTTCTTT. Its translation is CASSFSGPEAFF.

V and J are TRBV5-1 and TRBJ2-5; 8 bases are a match to TRBD2. Germline-derived CDR1 and CDR2 are SGHRS and YFSETQ. The CDR3 covers 14 residues. The V gene end was trimmed by 6 bases and the J gene end by 0 bases; junction bases not matched to a gene: 4. The CDR3: CASTGGGHQETQYF. The CDR3 DNA reads as TGCGCCAGCACCGGCGGGGGGCACCAAGAGACCCAGTACTTC. The variable domain in full, with the rest retrieved from reference TRBV5-1 and TRBJ2-5, is KAGVTQTPRYLIKTRGQQVTLSCSPISGHRSVSWYQQTPGQGLQFLFEYFSETQRNKGNFPGRFSGRQFSNSRSEMNVSTLELGDSALYLCASTGGGHQETQYFGPGTRLLVL.

This rearrangement joins TRBV2 to TRBJ2-4, with 10 bases identical to TRBD1. The CDR3 has 16 residues. The junction had 8 bases not matched to a gene; V was cut back by 7 bases and J by 2 bases. Germline CDR1 and CDR2: SNHLY and FYNNEI. The CDR3 nucleotides are TGTGCCAGCACCGGACGGGACAGGGGATCCAAAAACATTCAGTACTTC. Translating it yields CASTGRDRGSKNIQYF.

Ten or more counts support this clonotype. The chain combines TRBV18 with TRBJ2-7; 8 bases match TRBD1. CDR1 KGHSH and CDR2 LQKENI come from the germline V gene. V shed 2 bases, J shed 3 bases, and the junction held 3 bases outside the gene matches. This CDR3 comprises 14 residues. CDR3 bases: TGTGCCAGCTCACCAAGGGACAGGCACTACGAGCAGTACTTC. It encodes CASSPRDRHYEQYF.

This clonotype was detected only a few times. CDR3 nucleotides: TGTGCCAGCAGCTTGGGGGGAGGATGGAACACAGATACGCAGTATTTT. Its translation is CASSLGGGWNTDTQYF. The chain links TRBV5-6 to TRBJ2-3, with a weak D call TRBD2 (6 bases). Germline V gives CDR1 SGHDT, CDR2 YYEEEE. This CDR3 comprises 16 residues. V was cut by 0 bases and J by 2 bases, with 13 bases left in between.

The V gene is TRBV28, the J gene TRBJ2-5, with D tentatively TRBD1 (6 bases). Germline lookup yields CDR1 MDHEN and CDR2 SYDVKM. Trimming took 5 bases from V and 5 from J, leaving 9 bases between them. CDR3 length: 12 residues. CDR3 bases: TGTGCCAGCAGTAATGACAGGGAGACCCAGTACTTC. Translated: CASSNDRETQYF.

This clonotype was seen ten or more times. V usage is TRBV6-1 and J usage is TRBJ2-7; TRBD1 agrees at 9 bases. The ends lost 5 bases at V and 0 bases at J; junction bases unmatched: 5. The CDR3 is 15 residues long. The germline CDR1 and CDR2 sequences are MNHNS and SASEGT. CDR3 in amino acids: CASSPGTGSSYEQYF. Here the CDR3 DNA reads TGTGCCAGCAGTCCCGGGACAGGGAGCTCCTACGAGCAGTACTTC.

This clonotype was seen only a few times. The rearrangement joins TRBV5-6 to TRBJ1-3; D gene ambiguous. V lost 4 bases and J 1 base, leaving 12 bases between the germline ends. Per germline, CDR1 SGHDT and CDR2 YYEEEE. The CDR3 runs to 15 residues. CDR3 bases: TGTGCCAGCAGCGCGGACGCCCGTTCTGGAAACACCATATATTTT. Protein sequence: CASSADARSGNTIYF.

This chain links TRBV20-1 with TRBJ2-7; TRBD1 agrees at 7 bases. The CDR3 loop spans 15 amino acids. The V gene's germline CDR1 is DFQATT and CDR2 SNEGSKA (reference sequence). With 5 bases clipped from V and 2 bases from J, the junction kept 12 bases outside the gene matches. The CDR3 loop reads CSAARNRGDAYEQYF. In DNA form, the CDR3 reads TGCAGTGCTGCACGAAACAGGGGTGACGCCTACGAGCAGTACTTC.

In this sample, this clonotype turned up a few times. This sequence joins TRBV29-1 and TRBJ2-1; D uncertain. CDR3 length equals 11 residues. The germline V and J ends were trimmed by 5 bases and 4 bases, with 6 bases remaining between them. Germline CDR1 SQVTM, CDR2 ANQGSEA. The CDR3 is CSVHSYNEQFF. The DNA for the CDR3 is TGCAGCGTTCACAGTTACAATGAGCAGTTCTTC.

In its sample, this clonotype was seen many times. The V and J genes are TRBV10-3 and TRBJ2-4, with D possibly called TRBD1 or TRBD2 (5 bases each). This CDR3 contains 12 residues. V shed 8 bases and J shed 4 bases, with 9 bases lying between them. CDR1 ENHRY and CDR2 SYGVKD come from the germline V gene. CDR3 sequence: CAIGDAKNIQYF. As DNA, the CDR3 is TGTGCCATCGGGGACGCGAAAAACATTCAGTACTTC.

This chain joins TRBV4-2 and TRBJ2-3; 10 positions match TRBD2. CDR1 and CDR2 from the germline V gene are LGHNA and YNFKEQ. V lost 0 bases to trimming and J lost 1 base; unmatched junction nucleotides: 7. This CDR3 contains 18 residues. The CDR3 loop reads CASSQDGASGGRTDTQYF. The CDR3 nucleotides are TGTGCCAGCAGCCAAGATGGAGCTAGCGGGGGTCGCACAGATACGCAGTATTTT.

The chain links TRBV7-9 to TRBJ1-1, with TRBD1 identical over 9 bases. Germline assignment: CDR1 SEHNR and CDR2 FQNEAQ (reference sequence). V trimming: 5 bases; J trimming: 4 bases; junction bases outside the gene matches: 5. The CDR3 is 14 residues long. This CDR3 is CASSPATGGTEAFF. CDR3 sequence (DNA): TGTGCCAGCAGCCCGGCGACAGGGGGCACTGAAGCTTTCTTT.

The V and J genes are TRBV27 and TRBJ2-1; 7 bases match TRBD2. This CDR3 is built from 13 residues. The germline CDR1 and CDR2 sequences are MNHEY and SMNVEV (reference sequence). Trimming took 5 bases from V and 6 from J; bases not matched to a gene: 4. The CDR3 loop is CASSLQRGNEQFF. The CDR3 DNA follows: TGTGCCAGCAGTCTCCAGCGGGGCAATGAGCAGTTCTTC.

This clonotype occurred a few times. This chain links TRBV5-6 with TRBJ2-6; 7 positions match TRBD2. After removal of 0 bases from V and 0 bases from J, the junction contained 9 bases not matched to a gene. The germline V gene encodes CDR1 SGHDT and CDR2 YYEEEE. The CDR3 loop spans 19 amino acids. The CDR3 DNA follows: TGTGCCAGCAGCTTGGTATGGGGGGGGAGAGACTCTGGGGCCAACGTCCTGACTTTC. Translating gives CASSLVWGGRDSGANVLTF.

This rearrangement joins TRBV29-1 to TRBJ1-1, with 7 nucleotides matching TRBD1. Germline V lookup: CDR1 SQVTM, CDR2 ANQGSEA. Unmatched junction bases numbered 10, after V lost 4 bases and J lost 2 bases. The length of the CDR3 is 15 residues. The CDR3 DNA reads TGCAGCGTTGGAAACAGGGGATTGGGAAACACTGAAGCTTTCTTT. It codes for CSVGNRGLGNTEAFF.